A single sample is the source of the 2 T cell receptor beta chains below, sequenced in a study of Graves' ophthalmopathy and Graves' hyperthyroidism. RNA transcripts provided the template for amplifying TCR beta CDR3 regions. RT-PCR was first run with HTBI primers, then multiplex PCR in a second round. One entry per CDR3 protein, called by TCRdb with MiXCR from the multiplex PCR reads. The repertoire holds approximately 700,000 distinct CDR3 sequences, with 35% to 50% as singletons. Sequencing used peripheral blood. All receptors derive from an adult man with Graves' ophthalmopathy.

About this clonotype: Given a much more abundant clone one base away, this may be a read error. The CDR3 region is CASGSTWGDTQYF. The CDR3 DNA reads TGTGCCAGCGGCTCCACCTGGGGAGATACGCAGTATTTT. J is TRBJ2-3 and V is TRBV7-2, with no clear D. Trimming took off 8 bases at V and 5 bases at J, with 14 bases between the two ends. The CDR3 has 13 residues. Germline loops: CDR1 SGHTA, CDR2 FQGNSA.

This clonotype came up many times. The chain has TRBV10-3 and TRBJ1-6; 7 bases fit TRBD1. The CDR3 spans 13 residues. In germline, CDR1 is ENHRY, CDR2 SYGVKD. V trimming: 10 bases; J trimming: 6 bases; junction bases outside the gene matches: 6. The CDR3 protein is CATERDSNSPLHF. The CDR3 nucleotides read TGTGCCACCGAGCGGGACAGTAATTCACCCCTCCACTTT.